These T cell receptor beta chains were read from a single sample in a study of PD-L1 blockade in urothelial cancer. Only in-frame clones appear in the TCRdb table, and some are missing; sequencing was by immunoSEQ multiplex PCR. The sample shows around 56,000 clones, more than 70% of them seen only once. Sequenced here: PBMCs, sampled around atezolizumab (anti-PD-L1) treatment. The receptor source for this set is a man aged 50 to 60 with urothelial cancer. Both conserved end residues are part of each CDR3. A D gene is named only where the DNA matches it firmly. Rows give clone size only sometimes, using once, few, many, or a class for an expanded clone.

v_call	j_call	clone_size	d_call	cdr3_nt	cdr3_aa
TRBV27	TRBJ2-4	NA	TRBD2	TGTGCCAGCAGTTCCGTGGGACTAATCGCCAAAAACATTCAGTACTTC	CASSSVGLIAKNIQYF
TRBV5-6	TRBJ2-7	NA	TRBD1	TGTGCCAGCAGCTTGGACGGACAGGGGGCATCCGAGCAGTACTTC	CASSLDGQGASEQYF
TRBV19	TRBJ2-1	NA	TRBD2	TGTGCCAGTAGACCCCATCTAGCGGGAGAAAATGAGCAGTTCTTC	CASRPHLAGENEQFF
TRBV2	TRBJ1-3	few	NA	TGTGCCAGAAAAGCCTCGGGAAACACCATATATTTT	CARKASGNTIYF
TRBV7-9	TRBJ2-2	NA	NA	TGTGCCAGCAGCTTACGGCGGGGGAACACCGGGGAGCTGTTTTTT	CASSLRRGNTGELFF
TRBV18	TRBJ2-3	NA	TRBD2	TGTGCCAGCTCACCATTAAGAGCGGGAGGCCGCACAGATACGCAGTATTTT	CASSPLRAGGRTDTQYF
TRBV4-1	TRBJ1-1	few	NA	TGCGCCAGCAGCCGGGCGGGCAGGGGAAAGGGTCGGGACACTGAAGCTTTCTTT	CASSRAGRGKGRDTEAFF
TRBV6-5	TRBJ1-2	NA	TRBD1	TGTGCCAGCAGTGCCCGACAGGGCTATGGCTACACCTTC	CASSARQGYGYTF
TRBV28	TRBJ2-3	NA	TRBD2	TGTGCCAGCAGTTCCCGGTGGGGGAGGGCCACAGATACGCAGTATTTT	CASSSRWGRATDTQYF
TRBV19	TRBJ1-1	NA	TRBD1	TGTGCCAGTAGTATTAGGACAGGTATGAACACTGAAGCTTTCTTT	CASSIRTGMNTEAFF
TRBV27	TRBJ2-3	NA	TRBD1	TGTGCCAGCAGTTCAGGGGGCTTCACAGATACGCAGTATTTT	CASSSGGFTDTQYF
TRBV9	TRBJ2-2	few	NA	TGTGCCAGCAGCGCCCAGGGGCCCCGCAACACCGGGGAGCTGTTTTTT	CASSAQGPRNTGELFF
TRBV21-1	TRBJ2-1	NA	NA	TGTGCCAGCAGCAAAAAAACCTATACTCTACACCGGACAGTATCCTACAATGAGCAGTTCTTC	CASSKKTYTLHRTVSYNEQFF
TRBV4-1	TRBJ1-4	once	TRBD1	TGCGCCAGCAGCCAAGCCGGGACAGGCGGGGGTGAAAAACTGTTTTTT	CASSQAGTGGGEKLFF
TRBV9	TRBJ2-2	once	TRBD2	TGTGCCAGCAGCGTAGTCGGGGGGATGGCTGGGGAGCTGTTTTTT	CASSVVGGMAGELFF
TRBV5-4	TRBJ2-2	NA	NA	TGTGCCAGCAGCTCCCAACGTAGCGGCACCGGGGAGCTGTTTTTT	CASSSQRSGTGELFF
TRBV9	TRBJ2-7	NA	NA	TGTGCCAGCAGCGTAGGGGGGAGGACAGGAGAGCACGAGCAGTACTTC	CASSVGGRTGEHEQYF
TRBV5-1	TRBJ1-2	NA	TRBD1	TGCGCCAGCAGCACAGGGACAGGGGGTAACTATGGCTACACCTTC	CASSTGTGGNYGYTF
TRBV6-5	TRBJ1-6	NA	TRBD1	TGTGCCAGCAGGCCGACAGGGTATAATTCACCCCTCCACTTT	CASRPTGYNSPLHF
TRBV11-2	TRBJ2-5	NA	TRBD2	TGTGCCAGCAGCCCCCCCGGTAGCGGGAGCGGGGAGACCCAGTACTTC	CASSPPGSGSGETQYF
TRBV30	TRBJ2-1	once	TRBD2	TGTGCCTGGAGTCCCCCCTTAGCGGGACTGATCGACAATGAGCAGTTCTTC	CAWSPPLAGLIDNEQFF
TRBV11-2	TRBJ2-7	NA	NA	TGTGCCAGCAGCTTAGATCGACTACTTCTCTACGAGCAGTACTTC	CASSLDRLLLYEQYF